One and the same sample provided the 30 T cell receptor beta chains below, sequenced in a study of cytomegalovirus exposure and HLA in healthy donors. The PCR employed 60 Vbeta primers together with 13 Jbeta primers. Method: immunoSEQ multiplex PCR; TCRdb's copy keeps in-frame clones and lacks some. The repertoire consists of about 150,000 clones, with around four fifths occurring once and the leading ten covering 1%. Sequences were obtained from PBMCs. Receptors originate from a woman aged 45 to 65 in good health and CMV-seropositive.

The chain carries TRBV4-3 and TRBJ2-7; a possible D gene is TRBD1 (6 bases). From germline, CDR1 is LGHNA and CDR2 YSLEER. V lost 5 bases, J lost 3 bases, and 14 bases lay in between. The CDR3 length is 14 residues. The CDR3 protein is CASSFDTGNYEQYF. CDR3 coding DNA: TGCGCCAGCAGCTTCGATACAGGGAACTACGAGCAGTACTTC.

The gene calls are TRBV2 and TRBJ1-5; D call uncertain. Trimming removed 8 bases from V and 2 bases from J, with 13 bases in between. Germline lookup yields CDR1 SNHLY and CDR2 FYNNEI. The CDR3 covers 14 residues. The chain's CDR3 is CASSILLGNQPQHF. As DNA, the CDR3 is TGTGCCAGCTCCATCTTACTGGGCAATCAGCCCCAGCATTTT.

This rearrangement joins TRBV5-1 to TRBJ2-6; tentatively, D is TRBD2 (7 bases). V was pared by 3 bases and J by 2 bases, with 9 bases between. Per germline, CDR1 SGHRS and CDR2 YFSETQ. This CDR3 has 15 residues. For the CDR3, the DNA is TGCGCCAGCAGCTGGGGGGGGCCTGGGGCCAACGTCCTGACTTTC. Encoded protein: CASSWGGPGANVLTF.

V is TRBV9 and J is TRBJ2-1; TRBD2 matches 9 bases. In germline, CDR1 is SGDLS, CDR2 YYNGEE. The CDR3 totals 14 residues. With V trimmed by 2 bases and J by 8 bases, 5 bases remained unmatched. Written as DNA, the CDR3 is TGTGCCAGCAGCGTTGGCGGGGGGGCCTATGAGCAGTTCTTC. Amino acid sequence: CASSVGGGAYEQFF.

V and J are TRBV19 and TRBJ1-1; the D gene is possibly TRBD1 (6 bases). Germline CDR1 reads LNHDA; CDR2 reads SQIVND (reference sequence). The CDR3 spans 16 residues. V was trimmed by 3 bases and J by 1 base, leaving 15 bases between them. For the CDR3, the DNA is TGTGCCAGTAGTATTTTTCGGACAGACCCGAACACTGAAGCTTTCTTT. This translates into CASSIFRTDPNTEAFF.

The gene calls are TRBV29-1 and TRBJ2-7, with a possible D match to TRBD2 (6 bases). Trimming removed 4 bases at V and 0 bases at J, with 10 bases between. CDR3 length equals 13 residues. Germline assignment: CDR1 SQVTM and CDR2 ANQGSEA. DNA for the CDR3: TGCAGCGTTGTTAGGAGGGGCTCCTACGAGCAGTACTTC. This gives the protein CSVVRRGSYEQYF.

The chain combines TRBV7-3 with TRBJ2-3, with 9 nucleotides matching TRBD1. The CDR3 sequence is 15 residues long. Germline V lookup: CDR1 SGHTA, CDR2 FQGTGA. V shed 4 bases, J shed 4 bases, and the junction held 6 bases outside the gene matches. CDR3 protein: CASSSTGGGPDTQYF. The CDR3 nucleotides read TGTGCCAGCAGCTCCACAGGGGGCGGCCCAGATACGCAGTATTTT.

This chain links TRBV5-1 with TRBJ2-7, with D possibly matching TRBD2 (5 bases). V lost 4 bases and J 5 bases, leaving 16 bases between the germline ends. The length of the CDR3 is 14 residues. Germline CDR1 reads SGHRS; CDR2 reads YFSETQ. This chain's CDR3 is CASSTGSMGDEQYF. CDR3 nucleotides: TGCGCCAGCAGCACGGGGAGTATGGGCGACGAGCAGTACTTC.

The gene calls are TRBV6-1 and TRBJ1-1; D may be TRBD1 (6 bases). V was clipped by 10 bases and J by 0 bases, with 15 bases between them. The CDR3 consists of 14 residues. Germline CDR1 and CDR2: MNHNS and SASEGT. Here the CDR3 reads CATLSDRLNTEAFF. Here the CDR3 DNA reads TGTGCCACCCTCTCGGACAGACTGAACACTGAAGCTTTCTTT.

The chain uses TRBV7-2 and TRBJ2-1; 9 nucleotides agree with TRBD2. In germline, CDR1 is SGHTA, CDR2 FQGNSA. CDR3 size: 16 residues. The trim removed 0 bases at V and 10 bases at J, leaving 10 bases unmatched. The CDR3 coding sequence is TGTGCCAGCAGCTTAGCGGGGACTAGCTCGTTTAAAGAGCAGTTCTTC. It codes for CASSLAGTSSFKEQFF.

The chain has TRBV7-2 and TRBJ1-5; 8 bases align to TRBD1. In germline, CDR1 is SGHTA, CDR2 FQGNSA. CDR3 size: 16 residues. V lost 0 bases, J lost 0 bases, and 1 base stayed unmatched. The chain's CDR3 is CASSLATGDSNQPQHF. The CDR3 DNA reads TGTGCCAGCAGCTTAGCGACAGGGGATAGCAATCAGCCCCAGCATTTT.

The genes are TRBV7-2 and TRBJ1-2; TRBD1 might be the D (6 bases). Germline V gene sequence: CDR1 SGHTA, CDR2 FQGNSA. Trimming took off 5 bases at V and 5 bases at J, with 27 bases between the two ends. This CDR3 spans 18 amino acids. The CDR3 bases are TGTGCCAGCAGCCAGGGGTTGGGCACGGGGATCCGAGCGTATGGCTACACCTTC. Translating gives CASSQGLGTGIRAYGYTF.

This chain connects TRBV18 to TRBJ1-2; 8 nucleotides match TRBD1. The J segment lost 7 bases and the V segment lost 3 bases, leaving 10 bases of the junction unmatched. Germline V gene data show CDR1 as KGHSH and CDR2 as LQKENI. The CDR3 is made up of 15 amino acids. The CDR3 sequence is CASSPAPTGEVGYTF. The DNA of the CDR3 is TGTGCCAGCTCACCGGCACCGACAGGGGAGGTTGGCTACACCTTC.

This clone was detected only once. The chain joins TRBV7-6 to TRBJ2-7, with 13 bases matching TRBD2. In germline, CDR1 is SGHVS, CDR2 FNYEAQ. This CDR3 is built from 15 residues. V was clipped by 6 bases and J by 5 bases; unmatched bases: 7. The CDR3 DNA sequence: TGTGCCAGCAGACGAGGACTAGCGGGAGCACACGAGCAGTACTTC. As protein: CASRRGLAGAHEQYF.

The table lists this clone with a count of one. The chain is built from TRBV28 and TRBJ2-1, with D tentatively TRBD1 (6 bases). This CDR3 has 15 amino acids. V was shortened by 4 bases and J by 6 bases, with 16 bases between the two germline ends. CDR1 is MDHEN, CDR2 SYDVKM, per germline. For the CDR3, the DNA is TGTGCCAGCAGTTCGCCAGGGGAGTTGACCAATGAGCAGTTCTTC. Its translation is CASSSPGELTNEQFF.

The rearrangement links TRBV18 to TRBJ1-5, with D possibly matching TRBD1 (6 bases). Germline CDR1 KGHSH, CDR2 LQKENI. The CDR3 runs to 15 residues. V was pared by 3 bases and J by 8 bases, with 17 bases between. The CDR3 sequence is CASSPQQGRTEPQHF. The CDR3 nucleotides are TGTGCCAGCTCACCGCAGCAGGGGCGTACCGAGCCCCAGCATTTT.

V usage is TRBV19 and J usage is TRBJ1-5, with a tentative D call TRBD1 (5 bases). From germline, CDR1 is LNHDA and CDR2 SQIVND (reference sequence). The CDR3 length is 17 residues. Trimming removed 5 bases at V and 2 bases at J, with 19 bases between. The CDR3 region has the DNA TGTGCCAGTAGTCCCTTGGACAAGGCACTGGGCAATCAGCCCCAGCATTTT. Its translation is CASSPLDKALGNQPQHF.

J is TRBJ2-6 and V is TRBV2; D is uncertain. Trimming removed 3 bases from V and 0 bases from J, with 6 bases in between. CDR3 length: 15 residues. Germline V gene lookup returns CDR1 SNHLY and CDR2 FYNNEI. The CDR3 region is CASSDSRSGANVLTF. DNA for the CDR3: TGTGCCAGCAGTGACTCGCGCTCTGGGGCCAACGTCCTGACTTTC.

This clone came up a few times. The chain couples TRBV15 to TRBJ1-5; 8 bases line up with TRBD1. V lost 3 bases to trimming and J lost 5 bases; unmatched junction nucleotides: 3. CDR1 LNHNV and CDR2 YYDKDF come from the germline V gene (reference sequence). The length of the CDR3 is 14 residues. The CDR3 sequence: CATSRDREDQPQHF. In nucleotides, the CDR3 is TGTGCCACCAGCAGGGACAGGGAAGATCAGCCCCAGCATTTT.

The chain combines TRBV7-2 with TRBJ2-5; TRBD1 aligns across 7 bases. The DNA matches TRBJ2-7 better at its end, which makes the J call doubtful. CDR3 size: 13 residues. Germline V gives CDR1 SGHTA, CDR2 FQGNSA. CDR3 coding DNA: TGTGCCAGCAGCTTGGGGACAGCCTACGAGCAGTACTTC. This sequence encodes CASSLGTAYEQYF.

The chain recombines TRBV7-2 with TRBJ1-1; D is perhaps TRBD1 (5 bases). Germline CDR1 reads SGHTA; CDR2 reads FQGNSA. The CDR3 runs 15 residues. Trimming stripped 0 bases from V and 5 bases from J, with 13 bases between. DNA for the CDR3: TGTGCCAGCAGCTTAGCTGGGGCAGTGGGAACTGAAGCTTTCTTT. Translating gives CASSLAGAVGTEAFF.

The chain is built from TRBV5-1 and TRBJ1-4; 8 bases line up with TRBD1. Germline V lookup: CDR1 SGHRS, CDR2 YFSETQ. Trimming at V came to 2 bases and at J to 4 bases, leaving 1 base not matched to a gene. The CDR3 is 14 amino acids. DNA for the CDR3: TGCGCCAGCAGCTTACAGGGGGATAATGAAAAACTGTTTTTT. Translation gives CASSLQGDNEKLFF.

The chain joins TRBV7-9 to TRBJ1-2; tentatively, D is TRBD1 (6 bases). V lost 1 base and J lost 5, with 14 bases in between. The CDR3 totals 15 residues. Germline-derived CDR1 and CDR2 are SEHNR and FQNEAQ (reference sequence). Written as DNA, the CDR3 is TGTGCCAGCAGCTTAGTCACAGGGACCGGGTATGGCTACACCTTC. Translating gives CASSLVTGTGYGYTF.

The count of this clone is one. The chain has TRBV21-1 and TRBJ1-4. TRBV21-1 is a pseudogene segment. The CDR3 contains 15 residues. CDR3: CASSKTRGGNEKLFF. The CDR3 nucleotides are TGTGCCAGCAGCAAAACAAGGGGAGGTAATGAAAAACTGTTTTTT.

Written as DNA, the CDR3 is TGCAGCGTTGACTCCCACGCGACTGAAGCTTTCTTT. It encodes CSVDSHATEAFF. The V call is TRBV29-1, the J call TRBJ1-1; D remains ambiguous. The CDR3 is 12 residues long. Deletions cut 3 bases from V and 5 bases from J, with 10 bases between. Germline assignment: CDR1 SQVTM and CDR2 ANQGSEA.

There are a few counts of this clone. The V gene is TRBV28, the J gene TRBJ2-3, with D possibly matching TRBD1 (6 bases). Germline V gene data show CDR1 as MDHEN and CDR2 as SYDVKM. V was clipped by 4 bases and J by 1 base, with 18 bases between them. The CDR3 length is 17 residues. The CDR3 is CASSSPRGHLGTDTQYF. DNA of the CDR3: TGTGCCAGCAGTTCCCCCCGGGGACATTTGGGCACAGATACGCAGTATTTT.

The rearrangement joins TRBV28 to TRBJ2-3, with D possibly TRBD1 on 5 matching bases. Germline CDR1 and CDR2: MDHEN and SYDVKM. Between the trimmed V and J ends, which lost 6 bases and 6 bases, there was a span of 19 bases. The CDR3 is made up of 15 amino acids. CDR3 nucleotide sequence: TGTGCCAGCAGGTTCGACGGACGAAAGGGGGATACGCAGTATTTT. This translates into CASRFDGRKGDTQYF.

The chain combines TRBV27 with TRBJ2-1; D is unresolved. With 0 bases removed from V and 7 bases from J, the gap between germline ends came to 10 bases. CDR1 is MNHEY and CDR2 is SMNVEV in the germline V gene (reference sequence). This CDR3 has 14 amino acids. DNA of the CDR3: TGTGCCAGCAGTTTATCTTTTGAGTCAAATGAGCAGTTCTTC. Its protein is CASSLSFESNEQFF.

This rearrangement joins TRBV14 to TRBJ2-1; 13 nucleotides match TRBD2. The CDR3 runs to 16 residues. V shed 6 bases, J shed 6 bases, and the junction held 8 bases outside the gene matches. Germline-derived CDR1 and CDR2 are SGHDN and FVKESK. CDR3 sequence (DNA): TGTGCCAGCAGTCGAAAGGGACTAGCGGGAACCAATGAGCAGTTCTTC. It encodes CASSRKGLAGTNEQFF.

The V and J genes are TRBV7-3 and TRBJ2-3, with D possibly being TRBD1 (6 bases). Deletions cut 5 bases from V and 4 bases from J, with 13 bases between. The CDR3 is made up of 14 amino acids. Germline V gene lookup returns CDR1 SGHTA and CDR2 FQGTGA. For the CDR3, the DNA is TGTGCCAGCAGCCTAGCCGGGACACCAGATACGCAGTATTTT. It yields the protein CASSLAGTPDTQYF.